This T cell receptor (beta chain) emerged from a study of shared clonotypes between healthy human individuals. Overall study results and limits: In having few donors, the study represented limited genetic and exposure-history diversity. Against clonotypes common to all four donors, non-shared ones had lower generation probabilities.

Germline values: CDR1 LGHNA, CDR2 YSLEER. V dropped 0 bases and J dropped 4 bases, with 15 bases sitting between them. This CDR3 spans 17 amino acids. The DNA input per sorted-subset replicate PCR was 150 to 200 ng, corresponding to tens of thousands of T cell genomes. Per the original data handling: ImmunoSEQ yielded junction-only sequences lacking quality scores, so filtering differed. Assay: immunoSEQ multiplex PCR; the TCRdb copy retains only in-frame clones and omits some. The DNA gave D and trimming, while V, J and clone size come from that table. This sample has approximately 1,500,000 clones, with 95% to 99% found just once. Notes on this clone: As yet, its antigen is unknown.

This rearrangement joins TRBV4-3 to TRBJ2-2; D gene uncertain. The TCR originated in a young man in good health. The sequenced material came from naive CD4+ T cells sorted from blood. This sample's subset: CD45RA+ positively selected. CDR3 DNA: TGCGCCAGCAGCCAAGACCCGGGTGGGAAGTCCACCGGGGAGCTGTTTTTT. This sequence encodes CASSQDPGGKSTGELFF.